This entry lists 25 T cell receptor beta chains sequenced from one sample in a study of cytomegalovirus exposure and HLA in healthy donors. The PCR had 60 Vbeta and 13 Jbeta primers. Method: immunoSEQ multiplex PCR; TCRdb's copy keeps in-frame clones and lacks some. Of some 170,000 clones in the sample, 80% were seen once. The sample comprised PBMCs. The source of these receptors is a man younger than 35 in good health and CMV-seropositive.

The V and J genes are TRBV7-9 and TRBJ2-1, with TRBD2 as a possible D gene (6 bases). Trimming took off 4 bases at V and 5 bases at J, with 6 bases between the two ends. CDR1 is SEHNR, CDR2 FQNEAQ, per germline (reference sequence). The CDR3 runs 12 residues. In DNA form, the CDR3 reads TGTGCCAGCAGCTCTAGCGACAATGAGCAGTTCTTC. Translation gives CASSSSDNEQFF.

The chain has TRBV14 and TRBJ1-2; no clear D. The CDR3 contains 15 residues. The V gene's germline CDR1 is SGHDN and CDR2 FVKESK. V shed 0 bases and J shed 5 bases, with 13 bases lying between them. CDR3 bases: TGTGCCAGCAGCCAAGATCCCCACGGGATTTATGGCTACACCTTC. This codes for CASSQDPHGIYGYTF.

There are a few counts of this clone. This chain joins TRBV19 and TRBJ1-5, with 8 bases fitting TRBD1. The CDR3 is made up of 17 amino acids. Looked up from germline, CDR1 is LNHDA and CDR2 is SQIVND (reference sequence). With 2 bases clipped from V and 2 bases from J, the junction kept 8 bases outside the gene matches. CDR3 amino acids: CASSIRTGSGGNQPQHF. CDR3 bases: TGTGCCAGTAGTATACGGACAGGGTCGGGTGGCAATCAGCCCCAGCATTTT.

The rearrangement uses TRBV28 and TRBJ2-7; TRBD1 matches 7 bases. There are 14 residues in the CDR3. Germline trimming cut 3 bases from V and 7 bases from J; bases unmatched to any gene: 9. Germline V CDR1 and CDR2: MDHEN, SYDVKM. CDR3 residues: CASSLNDRVGEQYF. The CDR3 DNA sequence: TGTGCCAGCAGTTTGAACGACAGGGTTGGAGAGCAGTACTTC.

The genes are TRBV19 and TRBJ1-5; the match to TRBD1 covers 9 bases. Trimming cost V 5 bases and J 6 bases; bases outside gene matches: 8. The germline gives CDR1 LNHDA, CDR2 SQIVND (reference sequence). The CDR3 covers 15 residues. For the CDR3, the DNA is TGTGCCAGTAGTTCGGGGACAGGGCTATCTCAGCCCCAGCATTTT. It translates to CASSSGTGLSQPQHF.

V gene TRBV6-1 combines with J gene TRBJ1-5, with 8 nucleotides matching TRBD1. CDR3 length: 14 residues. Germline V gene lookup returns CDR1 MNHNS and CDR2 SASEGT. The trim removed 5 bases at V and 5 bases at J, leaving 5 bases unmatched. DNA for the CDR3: TGTGCCAGCAGTCGGGGACAGGCGTATCAGCCCCAGCATTTT. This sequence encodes CASSRGQAYQPQHF.

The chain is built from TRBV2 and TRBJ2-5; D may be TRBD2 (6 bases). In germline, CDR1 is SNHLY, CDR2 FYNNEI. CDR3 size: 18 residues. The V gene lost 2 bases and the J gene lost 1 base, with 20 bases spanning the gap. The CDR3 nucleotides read TGTGCCAGCAGTGAATCTAGTGGGGGGTTCGTGTCCCAAGAGACCCAGTACTTC. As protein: CASSESSGGFVSQETQYF.

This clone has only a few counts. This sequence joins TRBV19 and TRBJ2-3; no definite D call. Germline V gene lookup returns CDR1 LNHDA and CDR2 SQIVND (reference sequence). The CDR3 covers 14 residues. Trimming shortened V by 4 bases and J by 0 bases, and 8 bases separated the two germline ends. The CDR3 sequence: CASSTQASTDTQYF. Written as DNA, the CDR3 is TGTGCCAGTAGTACGCAGGCCAGCACAGATACGCAGTATTTT.

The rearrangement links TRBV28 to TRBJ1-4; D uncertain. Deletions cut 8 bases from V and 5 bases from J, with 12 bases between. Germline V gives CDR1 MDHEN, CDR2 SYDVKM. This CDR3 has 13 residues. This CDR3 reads CASETSVNEKLFF. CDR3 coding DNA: TGTGCCAGCGAGACATCGGTGAATGAAAAACTGTTTTTT.

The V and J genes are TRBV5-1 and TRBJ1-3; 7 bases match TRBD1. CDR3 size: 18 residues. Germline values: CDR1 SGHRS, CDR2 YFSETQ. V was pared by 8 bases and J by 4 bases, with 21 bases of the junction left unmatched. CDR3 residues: CASFATTSWDSHGNTIYF. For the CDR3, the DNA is TGCGCCAGTTTCGCCACCACGAGCTGGGACAGCCACGGAAACACCATATATTTT.

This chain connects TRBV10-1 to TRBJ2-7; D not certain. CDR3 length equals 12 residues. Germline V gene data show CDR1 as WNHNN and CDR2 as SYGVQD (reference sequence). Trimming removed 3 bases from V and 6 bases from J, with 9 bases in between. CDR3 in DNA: TGCGCCAGCAGTGATGGTCTGGCCGAGCAGTACTTC. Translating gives CASSDGLAEQYF.

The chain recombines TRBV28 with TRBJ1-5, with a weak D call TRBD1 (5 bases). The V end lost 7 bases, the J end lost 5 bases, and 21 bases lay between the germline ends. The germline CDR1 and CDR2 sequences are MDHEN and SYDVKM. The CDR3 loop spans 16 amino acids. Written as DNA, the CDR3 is TGTGCCAGCACCCCCTGGCAGGGAGGGATGTATCAGCCCCAGCATTTT. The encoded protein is CASTPWQGGMYQPQHF.

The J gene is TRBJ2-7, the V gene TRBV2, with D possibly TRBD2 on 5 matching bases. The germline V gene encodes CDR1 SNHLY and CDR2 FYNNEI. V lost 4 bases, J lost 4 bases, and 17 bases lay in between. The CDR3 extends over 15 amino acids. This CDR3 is CASSAPTGREYEQYF. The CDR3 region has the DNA TGTGCCAGCAGTGCACCTACGGGAAGGGAGTACGAGCAGTACTTC. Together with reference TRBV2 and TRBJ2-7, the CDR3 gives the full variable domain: EPEVTQTPSHQVTQMGQEVILRCVPISNHLYFYWYRQILGQKVEFLVSFYNNEISEKSEIFDDQFSVERPDGSNFTLKIRSTKLEDSAMYFCASSAPTGREYEQYFGPGTRLTVT.

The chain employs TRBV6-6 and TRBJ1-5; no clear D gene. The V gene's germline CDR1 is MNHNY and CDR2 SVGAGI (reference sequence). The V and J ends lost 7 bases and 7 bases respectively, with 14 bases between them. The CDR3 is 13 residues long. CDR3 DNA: TGTGCCAGCACCGACGGAGCATGGCAGCCCCAGCATTTT. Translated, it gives CASTDGAWQPQHF.

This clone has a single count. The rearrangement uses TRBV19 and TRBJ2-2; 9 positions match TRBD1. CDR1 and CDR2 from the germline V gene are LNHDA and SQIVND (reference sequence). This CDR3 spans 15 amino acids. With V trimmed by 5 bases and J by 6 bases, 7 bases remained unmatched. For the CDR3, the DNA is TGTGCCAGTAGTGACCGGGACAGGGTCGCCGGGGAGCTGTTTTTT. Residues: CASSDRDRVAGELFF.

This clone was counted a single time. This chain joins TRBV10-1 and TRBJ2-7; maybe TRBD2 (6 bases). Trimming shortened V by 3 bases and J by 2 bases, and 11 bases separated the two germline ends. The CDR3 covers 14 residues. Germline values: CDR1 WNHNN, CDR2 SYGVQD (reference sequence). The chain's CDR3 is CASSDGLATYEQYF. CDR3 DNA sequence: TGCGCCAGCAGTGACGGGCTAGCGACCTACGAGCAGTACTTC.

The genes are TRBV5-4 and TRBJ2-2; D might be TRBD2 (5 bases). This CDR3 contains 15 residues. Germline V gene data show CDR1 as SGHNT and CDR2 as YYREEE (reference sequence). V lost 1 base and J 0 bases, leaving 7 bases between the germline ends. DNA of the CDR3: TGTGCCAGCAGCTTGTCGGGAACGAACACCGGGGAGCTGTTTTTT. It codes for CASSLSGTNTGELFF.

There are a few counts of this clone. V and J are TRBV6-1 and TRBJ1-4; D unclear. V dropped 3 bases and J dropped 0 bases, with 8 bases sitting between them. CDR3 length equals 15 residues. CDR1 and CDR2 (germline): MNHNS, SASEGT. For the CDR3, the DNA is TGTGCCAGCAGTGAGGAGTGGTCAACTAATGAAAAACTGTTTTTT. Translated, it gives CASSEEWSTNEKLFF.

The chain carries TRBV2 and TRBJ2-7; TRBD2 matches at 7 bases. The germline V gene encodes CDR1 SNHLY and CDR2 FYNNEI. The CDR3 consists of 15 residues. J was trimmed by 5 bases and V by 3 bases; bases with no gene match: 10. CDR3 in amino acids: CASSDPRLATHEQYF. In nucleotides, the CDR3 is TGTGCCAGCAGTGATCCCAGACTAGCAACCCACGAGCAGTACTTC.

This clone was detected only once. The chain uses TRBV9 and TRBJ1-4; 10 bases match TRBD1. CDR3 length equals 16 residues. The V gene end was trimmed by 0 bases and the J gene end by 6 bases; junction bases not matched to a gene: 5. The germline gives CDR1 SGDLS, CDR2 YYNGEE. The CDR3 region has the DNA TGTGCCAGCAGCGTAGCTATAGGACAGGGGGATGAAAAACTGTTTTTT. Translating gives CASSVAIGQGDEKLFF. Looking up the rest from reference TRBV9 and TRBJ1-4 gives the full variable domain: DSGVTQTPKHLITATGQRVTLRCSPRSGDLSVYWYQQSLDQGLQFLIQYYNGEERAKGNILERFSAQQFPDLHSELNLSSLELGDSALYFCASSVAIGQGDEKLFFGSGTQLSVL.

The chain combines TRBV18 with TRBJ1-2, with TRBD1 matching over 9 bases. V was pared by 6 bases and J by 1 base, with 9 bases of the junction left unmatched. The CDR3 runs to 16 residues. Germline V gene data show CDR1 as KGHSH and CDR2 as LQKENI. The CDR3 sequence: CASSLPPDRGNYGYTF. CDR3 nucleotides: TGTGCCAGCTCTCTCCCCCCGGACAGGGGTAACTATGGCTACACCTTC.

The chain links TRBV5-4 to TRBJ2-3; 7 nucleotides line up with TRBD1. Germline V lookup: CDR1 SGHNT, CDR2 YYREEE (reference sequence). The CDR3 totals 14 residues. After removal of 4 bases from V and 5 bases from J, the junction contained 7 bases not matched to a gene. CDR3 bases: TGTGCCAGCAGCGGTAAGACAGGGAAAGATACGCAGTATTTT. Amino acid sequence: CASSGKTGKDTQYF.

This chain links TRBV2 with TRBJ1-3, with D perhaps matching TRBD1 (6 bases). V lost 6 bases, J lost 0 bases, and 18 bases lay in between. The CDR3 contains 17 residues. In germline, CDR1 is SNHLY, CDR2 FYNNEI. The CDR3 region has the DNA TGTGCCAGCAGCCAGACTCCGACAGGCCGCTCTGGAAACACCATATATTTT. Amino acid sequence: CASSQTPTGRSGNTIYF.

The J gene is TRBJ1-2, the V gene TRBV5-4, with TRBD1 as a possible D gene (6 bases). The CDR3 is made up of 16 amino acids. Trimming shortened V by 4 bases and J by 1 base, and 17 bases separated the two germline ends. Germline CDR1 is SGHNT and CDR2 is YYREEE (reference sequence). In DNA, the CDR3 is TGTGCCAGCAGCCCCCGGGGGGGCCCCTTTAACTATGGCTACACCTTC. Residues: CASSPRGGPFNYGYTF.

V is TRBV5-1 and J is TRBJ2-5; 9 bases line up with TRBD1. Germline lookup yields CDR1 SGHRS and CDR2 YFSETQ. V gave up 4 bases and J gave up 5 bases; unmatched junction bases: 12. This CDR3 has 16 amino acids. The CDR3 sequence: CASSRAGQGLGETQYF. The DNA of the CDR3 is TGCGCCAGCAGCAGAGCGGGACAGGGCTTGGGGGAGACCCAGTACTTC.